This record concerns one T cell receptor beta chain sequence. What antigen it recognizes has not been identified. No much larger clonotype is one base removed from it; base qualities were not supplied. Deletion took 3 bases off V and 2 bases off J, with a span of 10 bases between the germline ends. Reading from cysteine to phenylalanine, the CDR3 counts 14 amino acids. Only the CDR3 DNA is retained, 42 bases long and in frame from the first base. Looking up the germline V gene yields CDR1 MRHNA and CDR2 SNTAGT. These data are taken from a study of blood T cell repertoires in COVID-19 (dated by TCRdb to the early 2020s). Looking at the study overall: Samples from collaborators originated in the United States, Italy and Spain and spanned both the acute and convalescent phases of COVID-19. Samples were obtained from the ongoing ImmuneRACE study (first 160 participants) and from approximately 1,200 subjects provided by 6 global collaborators. The material from the prospective study consisted of cDNA or gDNA derived from T cells, B-cell-depleted T cells, or PBMCs. Where available, HLA class I and class II types were taken from metadata supplied by the sample provider and were not determined by assay-based typing. A freely available public database, intended as a resource for researchers studying the immune response to SARS-CoV-2, is where the repertoires were released. The sample metadata nearly always contained a de-identified subject ID, COVID-19 status, age in years and sex. Subjects who had been exposed to COVID-19, were actively infected with it, or had recovered from it provided the deeply sampled blood TCRbeta repertoires that made up the dataset. Overall study results and their limits: How much clinical and demographic metadata was included differed by source and by participant, and the metadata was provided uncurated.

TCRbeta CDR3 regions were amplified from genomic DNA by means of the immunoSEQ Assay, a bias-controlled multiplex PCR. As for the authors' bioinformatics: Within the assay, amplification of reference gene primers was used to estimate how many nucleated cells each sample contained. To quantify the absolute abundance of each unique TCRbeta CDR3 rearrangement, sequence reads were collapsed and filtered. Productive Simpson clonality was computed per sample as the square root of Simpson's diversity index over productive rearrangements. TCRdb carries this immuneACCESS record with in-frame sequences only. Its versions omit some clonotypes, under half of them owing to an unresolved V gene in the studies checked, with the rest unexplained. The DNA gave D and trimming, while V, J and clone size come from that table. The sample includes about 330,000 clones, with around nine tenths observed a single time. The top ten clones comprise under 4.5% of the sample.

The collaborating institutions used their own protocols to collect whole blood in K2EDTA tubes. For TCRbeta analysis, collaborators shipped samples in one of three forms: frozen whole blood, isolated PBMCs, or DNA extracted from either of those sample types. This sequence was found in a woman between 45 and 65 years old with active or convalescent COVID-19. Recombination joined TRBV6-4 with TRBJ1-1, with the D gene not confidently named. Sequenced: peripheral blood. In nucleotide form, the sequence is TGTGCCAGCAGTGAGAGGTCTGGCAACACTGAAGCTTTCTTT. Its translation is CASSERSGNTEAFF.